A selection of T cell receptor beta chains follows, all from one sample in a study of graft-versus-host responses after intestinal transplantation. Generated by immunoSEQ multiplex PCR, the TCRdb table keeps only in-frame clones and is missing some. The repertoire holds nearly 110,000 clones, roughly 89% seen once, with less than 0.85% in the top ten. Their specific antigens are unknown. Sequences were derived from unstimulated CD4+ T cells sorted from spleen or lymph node cells, sampled before transplant. These receptors were collected from a human donor who was the organ donor for an intestinal transplant. The CDR3 runs from the conserved cysteine through the conserved F or W. Fields, in order: D gene, J gene, clone size, V gene, CDR3 protein, CDR3 DNA. The D gene is left open where the match is weak. The size entry is marked missing in some rows and otherwise reads once, few, many or a size class.

NA | TRBJ1-1 | NA | TRBV2 | CASSVFDPRNTEAFF | TGTGCCAGCAGTGTATTTGACCCTCGGAACACTGAAGCTTTCTTT
TRBD2 | TRBJ2-1 | NA | TRBV30 | CAWSHTSGSYNEQFF | TGTGCCTGGAGTCATACTAGCGGGAGCTACAATGAGCAGTTCTTC
NA | TRBJ1-3 | few | TRBV7-9 | CASSAYRAIYSGNTIYF | TGTGCCAGCAGCGCATACAGAGCGATCTACTCTGGAAACACCATATATTTT
TRBD1 | TRBJ2-5 | NA | TRBV7-3 | CASSSRQGPQETQYF | TGTGCCAGCAGCTCCCGACAGGGTCCTCAAGAGACCCAGTACTTC
TRBD1 | TRBJ2-7 | NA | TRBV6-5 | CASSYSRRGYEQYF | TGTGCCAGCAGTTACTCTCGCAGGGGGTACGAGCAGTACTTC
NA | TRBJ1-2 | NA | TRBV9 | CASSANANYGYTF | TGTGCCAGCAGCGCAAATGCTAACTATGGCTACACCTTC
TRBD2 | TRBJ2-1 | NA | TRBV7-9 | CASSFVRLLAGTYNEQFF | TGTGCCAGCAGCTTCGTCCGCCTACTAGCGGGAACTTACAATGAGCAGTTCTTC
NA | TRBJ2-3 | NA | TRBV5-1 | CASSLGTASDTQYF | TGCGCCAGCAGCTTGGGGACCGCATCGGATACGCAGTATTTT
NA | TRBJ1-6 | NA | TRBV6-5 | CASRQGTNSPLHF | TGTGCCAGCAGGCAAGGGACCAATTCACCCCTCCACTTT
NA | TRBJ1-4 | NA | TRBV6-1 | CVSSRGSNEKLFF | TGTGTCAGCAGTCGGGGGTCTAATGAAAAACTGTTTTTT
NA | TRBJ2-7 | NA | TRBV21-1 | CASSIGQGALEQYF | TGTGCCAGCAGCATCGGGCAGGGGGCGCTTGAGCAGTACTTC
TRBD2 | TRBJ2-1 | NA | TRBV29-1 | CSSGGLYYNEQFF | TGCAGCTCCGGGGGACTATATTACAATGAGCAGTTCTTC
NA | TRBJ2-3 | NA | TRBV5-4 | CASSLGVGYTDTQYF | TGTGCCAGCAGCTTGGGGGTAGGCTACACAGATACGCAGTATTTT
TRBD1 | TRBJ1-2 | NA | TRBV6-1 | CASTPRQGFYGYTF | TGTGCCAGCACCCCCCGACAGGGGTTTTATGGCTACACCTTC
NA | TRBJ2-3 | NA | TRBV5-1 | CASSLEADTQYF | TGCGCCAGCAGCTTGGAGGCAGATACGCAGTATTTT
NA | TRBJ2-5 | NA | TRBV9 | CASSVRGGRETQYF | TGTGCCAGCAGCGTTAGAGGGGGGAGAGAGACCCAGTACTTC
TRBD1 | TRBJ2-5 | NA | TRBV7-3 | CASSSGQGRETQYF | TGTGCCAGCAGCTCGGGACAGGGGCGAGAGACCCAGTACTTC
NA | TRBJ1-1 | NA | TRBV5-8 | CASSLEGQLNTEAFF | TGTGCCAGCAGCTTGGAAGGTCAGCTGAACACTGAAGCTTTCTTT
NA | TRBJ1-5 | NA | TRBV6-1 | CASSASQGSNQPQHF | TGTGCCAGCAGTGCTTCACAGGGTAGCAATCAGCCCCAGCATTTT
TRBD1 | TRBJ1-2 | NA | TRBV7-2 | CASSVDREGGYTF | TGTGCCAGCAGCGTGGACAGGGAAGGTGGCTACACCTTC
TRBD1 | TRBJ1-1 | NA | TRBV29-1 | CSVPGQTMNTEAFF | TGCAGCGTGCCGGGACAGACCATGAACACTGAAGCTTTCTTT
TRBD1 | TRBJ1-2 | NA | TRBV11-2 | CASSPDRGQGYTF | TGTGCCAGCAGCCCGGACAGGGGGCAAGGCTACACCTTC
TRBD1 | TRBJ1-1 | NA | TRBV19 | CASKRQGGFPSEAFF | TGTGCCAGTAAGCGGCAGGGGGGATTCCCTAGTGAAGCTTTCTTT
TRBD2 | TRBJ2-7 | NA | TRBV2 | CASSAPGTTSSYEQYF | TGTGCCAGCAGCGCCCCCGGGACTACGAGCTCCTACGAGCAGTACTTC
TRBD2 | TRBJ2-5 | NA | TRBV11-2 | CASSSSGGQETQYF | TGTGCCAGCAGCTCTAGCGGGGGCCAAGAGACTCAGTACTTC
NA | TRBJ2-5 | NA | TRBV11-2 | CASSLAPRGGETQYF | TGTGCCAGCAGCTTAGCCCCTCGGGGCGGTGAGACCCAGTACTTC
TRBD1 | TRBJ1-2 | NA | TRBV19 | CASSIIEAQGANYGYTF | TGTGCCAGTAGTATAATAGAGGCCCAGGGGGCGAACTATGGCTACACCTTC
NA | TRBJ2-3 | NA | TRBV28 | CASRGGTFSTDTQYF | TGTGCCAGCAGGGGGGGCACCTTCAGCACAGATACGCAGTATTTT
TRBD2 | TRBJ2-5 | NA | TRBV5-6 | CASSLDPSGNQETQYF | TGTGCCAGCAGCTTGGATCCTAGCGGGAACCAAGAGACCCAGTACTTC
NA | TRBJ1-2 | NA | TRBV27 | CASSPKTTANYGYTF | TGTGCCAGCAGCCCAAAAACGACAGCTAACTATGGCTACACCTTC
NA | TRBJ2-1 | NA | TRBV4-1 | CASSHTFPRSFYNEQFF | TGCGCCAGCAGCCACACTTTCCCCCGAAGCTTCTACAATGAGCAGTTCTTC